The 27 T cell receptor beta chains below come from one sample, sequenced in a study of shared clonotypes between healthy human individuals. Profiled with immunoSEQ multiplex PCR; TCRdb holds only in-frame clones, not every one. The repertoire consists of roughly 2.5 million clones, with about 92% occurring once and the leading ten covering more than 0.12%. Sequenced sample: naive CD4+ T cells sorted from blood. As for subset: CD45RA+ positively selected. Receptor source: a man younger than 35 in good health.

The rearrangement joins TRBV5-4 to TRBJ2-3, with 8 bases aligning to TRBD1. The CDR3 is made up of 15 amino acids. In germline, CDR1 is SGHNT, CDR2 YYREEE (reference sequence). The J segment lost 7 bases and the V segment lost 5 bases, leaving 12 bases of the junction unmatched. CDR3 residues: CASRAPGQATHTQYF. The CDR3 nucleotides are TGTGCCAGCAGGGCTCCGGGACAGGCGACCCATACGCAGTATTTT.

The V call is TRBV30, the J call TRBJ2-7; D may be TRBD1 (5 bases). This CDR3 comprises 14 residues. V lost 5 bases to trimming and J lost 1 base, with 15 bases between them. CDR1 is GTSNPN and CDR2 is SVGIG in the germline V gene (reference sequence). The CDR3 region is CAWDSGRRSYEQYF. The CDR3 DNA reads TGTGCCTGGGATTCAGGGCGTCGGTCCTACGAGCAGTACTTC.

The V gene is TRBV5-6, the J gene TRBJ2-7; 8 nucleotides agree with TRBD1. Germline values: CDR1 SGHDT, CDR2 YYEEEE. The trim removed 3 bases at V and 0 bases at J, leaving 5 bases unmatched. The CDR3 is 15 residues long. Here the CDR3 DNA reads TGTGCCAGCAGCTGGGGACAGGTCAGCTCCTACGAGCAGTACTTC. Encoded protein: CASSWGQVSSYEQYF.

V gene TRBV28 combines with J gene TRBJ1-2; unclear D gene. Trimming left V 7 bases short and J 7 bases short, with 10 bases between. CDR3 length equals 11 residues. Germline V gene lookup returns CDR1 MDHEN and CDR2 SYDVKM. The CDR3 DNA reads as TGTGCCAGCATGGGGTTCCCTGGCTACACCTTC. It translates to CASMGFPGYTF.

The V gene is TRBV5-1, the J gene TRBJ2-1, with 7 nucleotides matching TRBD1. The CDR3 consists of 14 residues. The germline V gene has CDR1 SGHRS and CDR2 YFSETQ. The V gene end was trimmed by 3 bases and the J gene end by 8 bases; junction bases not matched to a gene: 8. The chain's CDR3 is CASSSDRAFDEQFF. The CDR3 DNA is TGCGCCAGCAGCTCCGACAGGGCCTTTGATGAGCAGTTCTTC.

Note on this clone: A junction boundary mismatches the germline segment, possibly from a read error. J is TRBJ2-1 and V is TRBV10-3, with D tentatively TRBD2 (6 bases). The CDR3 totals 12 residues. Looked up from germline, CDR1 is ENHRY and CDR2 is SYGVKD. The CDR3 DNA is TGTGCCATCAGTGAGTCCGAGCGGGCGTGTGTCTTC. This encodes CAISESERACVF.

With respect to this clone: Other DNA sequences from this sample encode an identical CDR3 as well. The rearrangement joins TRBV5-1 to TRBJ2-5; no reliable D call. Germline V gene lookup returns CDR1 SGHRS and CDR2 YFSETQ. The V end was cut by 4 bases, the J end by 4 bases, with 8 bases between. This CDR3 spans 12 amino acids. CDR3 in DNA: TGCGCCAGCAGCGCCGAACGAGAGACCCAGTACTTC. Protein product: CASSAERETQYF. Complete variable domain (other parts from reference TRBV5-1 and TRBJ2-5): KAGVTQTPRYLIKTRGQQVTLSCSPISGHRSVSWYQQTPGQGLQFLFEYFSETQRNKGNFPGRFSGRQFSNSRSEMNVSTLELGDSALYLCASSAERETQYFGPGTRLLVL.

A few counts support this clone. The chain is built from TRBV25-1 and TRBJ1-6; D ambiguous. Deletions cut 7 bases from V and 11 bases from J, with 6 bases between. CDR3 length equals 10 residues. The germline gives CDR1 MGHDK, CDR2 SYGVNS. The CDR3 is CASMGPPLHF. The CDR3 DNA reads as TGTGCCAGCATGGGCCCACCCCTCCACTTT.

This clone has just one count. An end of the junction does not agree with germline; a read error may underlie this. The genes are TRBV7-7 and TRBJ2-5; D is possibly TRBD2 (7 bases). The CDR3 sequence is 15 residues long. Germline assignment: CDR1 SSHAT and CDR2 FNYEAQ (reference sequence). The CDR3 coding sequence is TGTGCTAGCAGCCCCTTAACGGGGGGCTGGGGGACCCAGTACTTC. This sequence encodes CASSPLTGGWGTQYF.

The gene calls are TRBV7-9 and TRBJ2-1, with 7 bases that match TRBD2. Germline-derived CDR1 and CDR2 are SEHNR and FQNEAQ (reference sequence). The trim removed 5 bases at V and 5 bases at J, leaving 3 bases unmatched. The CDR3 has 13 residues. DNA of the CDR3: TGTGCCAGCAGCCGAGGACTAGACAATGAGCAGTTCTTC. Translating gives CASSRGLDNEQFF. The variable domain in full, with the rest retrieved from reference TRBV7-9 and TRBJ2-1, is DTGVSQNPRHKITKRGQNVTFRCDPISEHNRLYWYRQTLGQGPEFLTYFQNEAQLEKSRLLSDRFSAERPKGSFSTLEIQRTEQGDSAMYLCASSRGLDNEQFFGPGTRLTVL.

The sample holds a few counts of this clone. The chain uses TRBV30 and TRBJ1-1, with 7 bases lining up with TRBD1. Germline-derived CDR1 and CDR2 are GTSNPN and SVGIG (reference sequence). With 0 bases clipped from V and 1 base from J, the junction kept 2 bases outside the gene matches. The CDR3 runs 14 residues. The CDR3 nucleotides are TGTGCCTGGAGTGTACAGGGGCCGAACACTGAAGCTTTCTTT. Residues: CAWSVQGPNTEAFF.

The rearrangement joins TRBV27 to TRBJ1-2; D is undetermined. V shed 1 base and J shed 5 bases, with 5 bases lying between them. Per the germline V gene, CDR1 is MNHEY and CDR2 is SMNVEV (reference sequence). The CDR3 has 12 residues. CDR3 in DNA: TGTGCCAGCAGTTTATGGGGATATGGCTACACCTTC. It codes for CASSLWGYGYTF.

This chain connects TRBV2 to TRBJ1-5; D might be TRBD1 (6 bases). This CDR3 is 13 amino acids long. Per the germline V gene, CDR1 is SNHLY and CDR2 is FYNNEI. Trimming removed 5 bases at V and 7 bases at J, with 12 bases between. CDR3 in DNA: TGTGCCAGCAGTCTTACAGGGACCCAGCCCCAGCATTTT. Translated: CASSLTGTQPQHF.

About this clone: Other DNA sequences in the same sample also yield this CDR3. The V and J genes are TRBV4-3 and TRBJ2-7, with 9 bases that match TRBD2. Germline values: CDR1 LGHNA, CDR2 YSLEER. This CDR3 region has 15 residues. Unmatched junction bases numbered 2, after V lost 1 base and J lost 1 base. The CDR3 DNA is TGCGCCAGCAGCCAAGGGCTAGCGGGATCCTACGAGCAGTACTTC. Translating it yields CASSQGLAGSYEQYF.

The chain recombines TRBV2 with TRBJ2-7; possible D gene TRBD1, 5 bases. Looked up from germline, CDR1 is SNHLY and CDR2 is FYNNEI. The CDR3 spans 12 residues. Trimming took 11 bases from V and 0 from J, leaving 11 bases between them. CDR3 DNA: TGTGCCGGGGCACAGGTCTCCTACGAGCAGTACTTC. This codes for CAGAQVSYEQYF.

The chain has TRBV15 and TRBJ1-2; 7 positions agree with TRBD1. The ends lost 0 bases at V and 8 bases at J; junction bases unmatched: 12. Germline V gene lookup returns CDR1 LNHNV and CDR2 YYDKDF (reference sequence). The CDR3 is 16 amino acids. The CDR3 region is CATSRDLVGTAVGYTF. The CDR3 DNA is TGTGCCACCAGCAGAGATCTGGTCGGGACAGCCGTGGGCTACACCTTC.

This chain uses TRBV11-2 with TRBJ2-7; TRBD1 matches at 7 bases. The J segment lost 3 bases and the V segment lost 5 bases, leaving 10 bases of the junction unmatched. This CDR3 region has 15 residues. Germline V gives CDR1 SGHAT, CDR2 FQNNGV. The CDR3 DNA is TGTGCCAGCAGCAATAGCCGGGACAGTCTCTACGAGCAGTACTTC. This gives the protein CASSNSRDSLYEQYF.

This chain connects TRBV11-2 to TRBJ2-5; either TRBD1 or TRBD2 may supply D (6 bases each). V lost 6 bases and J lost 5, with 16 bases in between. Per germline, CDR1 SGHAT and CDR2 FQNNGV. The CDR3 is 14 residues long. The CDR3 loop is CASRPLGAGETQYF. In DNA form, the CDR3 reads TGTGCCAGCAGGCCCCTGGGGGCGGGGGAGACCCAGTACTTC.

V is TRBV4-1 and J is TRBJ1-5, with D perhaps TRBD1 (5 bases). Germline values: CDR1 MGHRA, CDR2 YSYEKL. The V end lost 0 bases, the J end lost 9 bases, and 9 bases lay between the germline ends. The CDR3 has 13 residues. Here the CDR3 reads CASSQETGRPQHF. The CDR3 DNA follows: TGCGCCAGCAGCCAAGAAACGGGGCGGCCCCAGCATTTT.

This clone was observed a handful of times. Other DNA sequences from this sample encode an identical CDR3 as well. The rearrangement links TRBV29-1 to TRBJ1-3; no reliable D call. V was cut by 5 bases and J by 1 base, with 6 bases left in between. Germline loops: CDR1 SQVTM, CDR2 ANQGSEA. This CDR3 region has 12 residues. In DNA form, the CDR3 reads TGCAGCGTTCGAGGTTCTGGAAACACCATATATTTT. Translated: CSVRGSGNTIYF.

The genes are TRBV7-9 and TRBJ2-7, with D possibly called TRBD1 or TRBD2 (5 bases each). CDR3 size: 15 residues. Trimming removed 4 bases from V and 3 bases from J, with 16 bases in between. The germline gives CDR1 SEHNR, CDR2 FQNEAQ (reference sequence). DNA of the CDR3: TGTGCCAGCAGCTGGGACGCCAATGGCGTCTACGAGCAGTACTTC. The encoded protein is CASSWDANGVYEQYF. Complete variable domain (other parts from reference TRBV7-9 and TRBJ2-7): DTGVSQNPRHKITKRGQNVTFRCDPISEHNRLYWYRQTLGQGPEFLTYFQNEAQLEKSRLLSDRFSAERPKGSFSTLEIQRTEQGDSAMYLCASSWDANGVYEQYFGPGTRLTVT.

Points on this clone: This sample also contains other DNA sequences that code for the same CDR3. The CDR3 bases are TGTGCCAGCAGCTTAGCGGGGGTCTCCTACGAGCAGTACTTC. Protein: CASSLAGVSYEQYF. The gene calls are TRBV5-4 and TRBJ2-7, with TRBD2 identical over 8 bases. The CDR3 loop spans 14 amino acids. Germline values: CDR1 SGHNT, CDR2 YYREEE (reference sequence). J lost 0 bases, V lost 2 bases, and 1 base had no gene match.

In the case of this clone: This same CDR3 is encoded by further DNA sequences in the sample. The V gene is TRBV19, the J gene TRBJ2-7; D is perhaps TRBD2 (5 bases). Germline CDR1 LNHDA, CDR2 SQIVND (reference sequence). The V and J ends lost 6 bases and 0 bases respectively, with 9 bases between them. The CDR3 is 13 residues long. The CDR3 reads CASSRADSYEQYF. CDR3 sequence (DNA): TGTGCCAGTAGCCGAGCGGACTCCTACGAGCAGTACTTC.

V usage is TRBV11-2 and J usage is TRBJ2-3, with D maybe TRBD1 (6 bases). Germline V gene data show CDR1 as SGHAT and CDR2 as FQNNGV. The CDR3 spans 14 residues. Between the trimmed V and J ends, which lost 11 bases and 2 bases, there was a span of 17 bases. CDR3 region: CAGARGRPTDTQYF. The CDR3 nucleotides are TGTGCCGGTGCTAGGGGGAGACCCACAGATACGCAGTATTTT. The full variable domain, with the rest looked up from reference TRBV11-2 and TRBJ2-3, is EAGVAQSPRYKIIEKRQSVAFWCNPISGHATLYWYQQILGQGPKLLIQFQNNGVVDDSQLPKDRFSAERLKGVDSTLKIQPAKLEDSAVYLCAGARGRPTDTQYFGPGTRLTVL.

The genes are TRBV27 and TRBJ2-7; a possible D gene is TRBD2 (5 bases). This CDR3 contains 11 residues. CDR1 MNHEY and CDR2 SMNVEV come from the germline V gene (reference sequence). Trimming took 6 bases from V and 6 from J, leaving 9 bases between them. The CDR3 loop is CASRAASEQYF. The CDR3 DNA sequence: TGTGCCAGCAGAGCGGCCTCCGAGCAGTACTTC.

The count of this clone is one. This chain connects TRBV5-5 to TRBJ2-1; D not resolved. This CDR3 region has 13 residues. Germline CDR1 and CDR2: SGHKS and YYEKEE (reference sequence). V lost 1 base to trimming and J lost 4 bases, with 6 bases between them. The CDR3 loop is CASSLYVYNEQFF. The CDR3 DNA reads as TGTGCCAGCAGCTTGTACGTTTACAATGAGCAGTTCTTC.

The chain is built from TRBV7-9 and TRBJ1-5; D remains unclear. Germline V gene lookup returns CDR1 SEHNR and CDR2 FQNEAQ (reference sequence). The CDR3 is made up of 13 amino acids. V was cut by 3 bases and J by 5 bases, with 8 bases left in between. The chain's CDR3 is CASSLVLDQPQHF. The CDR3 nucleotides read TGTGCCAGCAGCTTGGTCCTCGATCAGCCCCAGCATTTT.